These T cell receptor beta chains were read from a single sample in a study of shared clonotypes between healthy human individuals. This table comes from immunoSEQ multiplex PCR, and its TCRdb copy is limited to in-frame clones, with some not included. The sample lists a few hundred thousand clones; roughly 84% were seen once. The source material was memory CD8+ T cells sorted from blood. These receptors were collected from a man younger than 35 in good health. CDR3s include the opening cysteine and the closing phenylalanine or tryptophan. The D gene is left open where the match is weak. Where a row states a size, it is once, few, many or the class of an expanded clone; other rows omit it.

size | J | V | D | CDR3 | DNA
. | TRBJ2-7 | TRBV6-6 | . | CASTINGQSSYEQYF | TGTGCCAGCACCATCAACGGACAGAGCTCCTACGAGCAGTACTTC
once | TRBJ2-5 | TRBV10-2 | . | CASSESGAGRQGTQYF | TGCGCCAGCAGTGAGTCGGGGGCGGGAAGACAAGGGACCCAGTACTTC
. | TRBJ2-5 | TRBV5-4 | TRBD1 | CASSLVGTGGETQYF | TGTGCCAGCAGCTTGGTTGGGACAGGGGGCGAGACCCAGTACTTC
. | TRBJ1-1 | TRBV19 | . | CASTPLLGTPFQAFF | TGTGCCAGTACCCCGCTTCTAGGGACACCTTTTCAAGCTTTCTTT
. | TRBJ1-2 | TRBV7-9 | . | CASIGGQPFYGYTF | TGTGCCAGCATCGGAGGACAGCCCTTCTATGGCTACACCTTC
. | TRBJ2-3 | TRBV6-4 | TRBD2 | CASSEFGTSGGRAGDTQYF | TGTGCCAGCAGTGAGTTCGGGACTAGCGGGGGCCGGGCTGGAGATACGCAGTATTTT
. | TRBJ2-1 | TRBV30 | . | CAWSGGHEQFF | TGTGCCTGGTCCGGGGGTCATGAGCAGTTCTTC
many | TRBJ2-5 | TRBV9 | . | CASSVTSQETQYF | TGTGCCAGCAGCGTAACCAGTCAAGAGACCCAGTACTTC
. | TRBJ2-7 | TRBV30 | . | CACSELPYEQYF | TGTGCCTGCTCAGAGCTACCCTACGAGCAGTACTTC
. | TRBJ2-3 | TRBV7-9 | TRBD2 | CASSPRASGETDTQYF | TGTGCCAGCAGCCCCCGCGCTAGCGGGGAGACAGATACGCAGTATTTT
. | TRBJ2-7 | TRBV7-8 | TRBD2 | CASSHTGGSYEQYF | TGTGCCAGCAGCCACACGGGCGGGAGCTACGAGCAGTACTTC
. | TRBJ2-7 | TRBV4-3 | . | CASSQVPGAGSRFGYF | TGCGCCAGCAGCCAAGTGCCCGGGGCAGGCTCACGTTTCGGGTACTTC
. | TRBJ2-1 | TRBV13 | . | CASSQSDGVEQFF | TGTGCCAGCAGCCAAAGCGACGGGGTTGAGCAGTTCTTC
. | TRBJ2-7 | TRBV9 | TRBD1 | CASSEGTGPPTYEQYF | TGTGCCAGCAGCGAGGGGACAGGGCCCCCGACCTACGAGCAGTACTTC
. | TRBJ1-2 | TRBV29-1 | . | CSVDSGPGYGYTF | TGCAGCGTTGACTCCGGTCCGGGCTATGGCTACACCTTC
. | TRBJ1-3 | TRBV7-6 | . | CASSGASGAGNTIYF | TGTGCCAGCAGCGGAGCCTCGGGTGCTGGAAACACCATATATTTT
. | TRBJ2-7 | TRBV10-2 | TRBD2 | CASSDGGTPLAQYF | TGCGCCAGCAGTGACGGGGGGACCCCTTTGGCGCAGTACTTC
. | TRBJ1-6 | TRBV5-6 | . | CASSLVGEVNSPLHF | TGTGCCAGCAGCTTGGTCGGGGAGGTTAATTCACCCCTCCACTTT
. | TRBJ2-3 | TRBV13 | TRBD2 | CASSSLLPSGGPLGTDTQYF | TGTGCCAGCAGCTCCCTTCTCCCTAGCGGGGGCCCATTGGGAACAGATACGCAGTATTTT
. | TRBJ2-1 | TRBV11-1 | TRBD2 | CASSSGLAGGPINEQFF | TGTGCCAGCAGCTCGGGACTAGCGGGGGGGCCTATCAATGAGCAGTTCTTC
once | TRBJ1-5 | TRBV30 | . | CAWSRGEGNQPQHF | TGTGCCTGGAGTCGCGGCGAAGGCAATCAGCCCCAGCATTTT
. | TRBJ2-7 | TRBV6-5 | TRBD1 | CASSYSSDRGYEQYF | TGTGCCAGCAGTTACTCCAGCGACAGGGGATACGAGCAGTACTTC
. | TRBJ2-7 | TRBV7-2 | TRBD1 | CASSFRDRGYEQYF | TGTGCCAGCAGCTTCCGGGACAGGGGTTACGAGCAGTACTTC
. | TRBJ2-5 | TRBV4-1 | . | CASSRDVVWETQYF | TGCGCCAGCAGCCGGGACGTAGTGTGGGAGACCCAGTACTTC
. | TRBJ1-4 | TRBV7-8 | TRBD1 | CASSSADRGLGEKLFF | TGTGCCAGCAGCTCCGCGGACAGGGGGCTAGGTGAAAAACTGTTTTTT
. | TRBJ1-1 | TRBV5-1 | . | CASSSPGHVGNTEAFF | TGCGCCAGCAGCTCTCCGGGACACGTTGGGAACACTGAAGCTTTCTTT
. | TRBJ2-3 | TRBV7-9 | . | CASSLILTDTQYF | TGTGCCAGCAGCCTTATCCTCACAGATACGCAGTATTTT
. | TRBJ2-1 | TRBV9 | . | CASSVLEGHLNEQFF | TGTGCCAGCAGCGTTTTGGAGGGCCATCTGAATGAGCAGTTCTTC
. | TRBJ2-7 | TRBV7-9 | TRBD2 | CASSPTSGPSYEQYF | TGTGCCAGCAGCCCCACTAGCGGACCCTCCTACGAGCAGTACTTC
. | TRBJ1-1 | TRBV20-1 | TRBD1 | CSARRTGEAFF | TGCAGTGCTAGACGGACAGGTGAAGCTTTCTTT
. | TRBJ2-2 | TRBV5-1 | . | CASSLVQGSGELFF | TGCGCCAGCAGCTTGGTACAGGGTAGCGGGGAGCTGTTTTTT
. | TRBJ2-1 | TRBV10-2 | TRBD2 | CASSESPGLLLGNEQFF | TGCGCCAGCAGTGAGTCGCCGGGACTACTCCTTGGGAATGAGCAGTTCTTC
. | TRBJ2-3 | TRBV19 | . | CASSHLDGGVTDTQYF | TGTGCCAGTAGCCACCTTGACGGGGGAGTCACAGATACGCAGTATTTT
. | TRBJ2-1 | TRBV5-1 | . | CASTSSPRQLYNEQFF | TGCGCCAGCACCTCAAGTCCCCGCCAGCTCTACAATGAGCAGTTCTTC
. | TRBJ2-7 | TRBV20-1 | . | CSATRGYEQYF | TGCAGTGCTACGCGAGGGTACGAGCAGTACTTC
many | TRBJ1-2 | TRBV5-5 | TRBD1 | CASSLGQGLIPYGYTF | TGTGCCAGCAGCCTGGGACAGGGCCTCATCCCTTATGGCTACACCTTC
. | TRBJ2-1 | TRBV5-1 | TRBD1 | CASSLGQYNEQFF | TGCGCCAGCAGCCTGGGACAGTACAATGAGCAGTTCTTC
. | TRBJ2-1 | TRBV30 | TRBD2 | CAWKRLAGEFPGDEQFF | TGTGCCTGGAAACGGTTGGCGGGGGAGTTCCCGGGCGATGAGCAGTTCTTC
few | TRBJ2-1 | TRBV7-6 | . | CASSAENEQFF | TGTGCCAGCAGCGCAGAAAATGAGCAGTTCTTC
. | TRBJ2-1 | TRBV27 | TRBD1 | CASKSGTGGRNEQFF | TGTGCCAGCAAATCCGGGACAGGGGGCCGCAATGAGCAGTTCTTC
. | TRBJ1-2 | TRBV5-1 | . | CASAAETYGYTF | TGCGCCAGCGCTGCAGAAACCTATGGCTACACCTTC
. | TRBJ1-1 | TRBV4-1 | . | CASSLPTLTGPAFF | TGCGCCAGCAGCCTCCCTACGTTAACAGGCCCAGCTTTCTTT
. | TRBJ1-1 | TRBV9 | . | CASSVGDVNTEAFF | TGTGCCAGCAGCGTAGGTGACGTGAACACTGAAGCTTTCTTT
few | TRBJ1-5 | TRBV7-8 | . | CASSLERGGQGNQPQHF | TGTGCCAGCAGCTTAGAGAGGGGGGGCCAAGGCAATCAGCCCCAGCATTTT
. | TRBJ1-1 | TRBV10-1 | . | CASSEDSGSEAFF | TGCGCCAGCAGTGAGGATTCGGGCTCTGAAGCTTTCTTT
once | TRBJ2-5 | TRBV11-2 | TRBD1 | CASSLTGGGGETQYF | TGTGCCAGCAGCTTAACAGGGGGCGGCGGAGAGACCCAGTACTTC
. | TRBJ1-5 | TRBV4-1 | TRBD1 | CASSQDSTGRQPQHF | TGCGCCAGCAGCCAAGATTCGACAGGGAGGCAGCCCCAGCATTTT
many | TRBJ2-4 | TRBV29-1 | TRBD1 | CSVETGGAKNIQYF | TGCAGCGTGGAGACAGGGGGGGCCAAAAACATTCAGTACTTC
. | TRBJ1-2 | TRBV2 | . | CASSGVNYGYTF | TGTGCCAGCTCAGGGGTCAACTATGGCTACACCTTC
. | TRBJ2-3 | TRBV7-9 | . | CASSPRGGLLLGTQYF | TGTGCCAGCAGCCCTAGGGGGGGGCTCCTTTTGGGTACGCAGTATTTT